This TCR beta chain comes out of a study of control samples from healthy donors and cancer patients. CDR3 length equals 13 residues. V was shortened by 7 bases and J by 3 bases, with 12 bases between the two germline ends. Germline V CDR1 and CDR2: LGHDT, YNNKEL (reference sequence). Profiled with immunoSEQ multiplex PCR; TCRdb holds only in-frame clones, not every one. Found here are over 45,000 clones, more than 90% of them singletons; the top ten hold just under 0.8%. The receptor's source is a man aged 25 to 45 with colorectal cancer. Sequenced sample: PBMCs. The chain carries TRBV3-1 (or the pseudogene TRBV3-2) and TRBJ1-1; D may be TRBD1 (5 bases). In DNA, the CDR3 is TGTGCCAGCACCATAGCGGGGGACACTGAAGCTTTCTTT. It yields the protein CASTIAGDTEAFF.